The source of this TCR beta chain is a study of T cells in Graves' hyperthyroidism and ophthalmopathy. This clonotype was picked up a small number of times. Its antigen is currently unknown. The hyperthyroidism patients had all been newly diagnosed, and their disease duration was under 2 months. Their ages ranged from 18 to 65 years. A patient was excluded if there was uncontrolled infection, other autoimmune disease, pregnancy or lactation. Clinical symptoms, serum thyroxine and TRAb, thyroid ultrasound and orbital computed tomography were used for the diagnoses. V gave up 3 bases and J gave up 4 bases; unmatched junction bases: 8. The germline V gene encodes CDR1 DFQATT and CDR2 SNEGSKA (reference sequence). CDR3 length: 15 residues. Study outcomes and limitations: Ophthalmopathy, which appeared later, was predicted by the model a median roughly 6.6 months before onset.

RNA transcripts served as the template for amplifying TCR beta CDR3 regions. The HTBI primer set served for first-round RT-PCR of the TCR CDR3. Using its own MiXCR run on the multiplex PCR reads, TCRdb lists one record per CDR3 protein. Here the sample spans more than 550,000 distinct CDR3 sequences, about 17% being singletons. This sequence originates from a woman aged 45 to 65 with Graves' hyperthyroidism that later progressed to Graves' ophthalmopathy. Sequenced: blood. This chain links TRBV20-1 with TRBJ2-1, with 8 bases identical to TRBD2. The CDR3 loop reads CSASLFGGAYNEQFF. DNA of the CDR3: TGCAGTGCTAGTCTCTTCGGGGGGGCTTACAATGAGCAGTTCTTC.